This T cell receptor beta chain was identified in a study of T cells in Graves' hyperthyroidism and ophthalmopathy. Study-level points and caveats: Appearing also in blood were most of the thyroid clonotypes expanded above 0.001.

In this sample, this clonotype turned up a few times. Antigen: not known. For Graves' hyperthyroidism to be stable, ophthalmopathy could not progress within 18 months. The study based diagnoses on clinical symptoms, serum thyroxine and TRAb, thyroid ultrasound and orbital computed tomography. The PBMCs had their origin in 7.5 to 10 ml of fresh peripheral blood. Authors of the study amplified TCR beta CDR3 regions from RNA transcripts. Researchers ran a first-round RT-PCR on the TCR CDR3 using the HTBI primer set. MiXCR, applied by TCRdb to the multiplex PCR reads, yields one record per CDR3 protein. The repertoire holds about 740,000 distinct CDR3 sequences, around 15% seen once, with roughly 10% in the top ten. This CDR3 has 13 residues. Germline CDR1 reads SGHRS; CDR2 reads YFSETQ. Trimming stripped 7 bases from V and 6 bases from J, with 17 bases between.

The chain recombines TRBV5-1 with TRBJ2-7; D might be TRBD1 (6 bases). The sample consisted of blood. The TCR comes from a woman between 18 and 29 years old with Graves' hyperthyroidism. The CDR3 protein is CASGAGDFREQYF. The CDR3 nucleotides read TGCGCCAGCGGGGCAGGGGATTTCCGCGAGCAGTACTTC. The entire variable domain, with the rest obtained from reference TRBV5-1 and TRBJ2-7, is as follows: KAGVTQTPRYLIKTRGQQVTLSCSPISGHRSVSWYQQTPGQGLQFLFEYFSETQRNKGNFPGRFSGRQFSNSRSEMNVSTLELGDSALYLCASGAGDFREQYFGPGTRLTVT.